This is a list of T cell receptor beta chains from one sample in a study of response to subunit inactivated influenza vaccine. TCRdb fed the RT-PCR reads into MiXCR, producing one record per CDR3 protein. The repertoire holds roughly 760,000 distinct CDR3 sequences, with 21% as singletons. The sequencing here drew on PBMCs from blood, taken around 5 days after vaccination. The receptors here all came from a man in his fifties or sixties who received an inactivated influenza vaccine. CDR3s include the opening cysteine and the closing phenylalanine or tryptophan. The D gene is left open where the match is weak. Only part of the rows carry a size: once, few, many, or a class if the clone is expanded.

j_call: TRBJ1-4; d_call: -; v_call: TRBV20-1; clone_size: -; cdr3_nt: TGCAGTGCTAGCAGGGGAGCAACTAATGAAAAACTGTTTTTT; cdr3_aa: CSASRGATNEKLFF
j_call: TRBJ2-1; d_call: -; v_call: TRBV2; clone_size: -; cdr3_nt: TGTGCCAGCAGTCCTTGGGGACAAAAAGCTTACAATGAGCAGTTCTTC; cdr3_aa: CASSPWGQKAYNEQFF
j_call: TRBJ2-7; d_call: -; v_call: TRBV7-9; clone_size: -; cdr3_nt: TGTGCCAGCAGCTCAATAAACTACCCGGAGCAGTACTTC; cdr3_aa: CASSSINYPEQYF
j_call: TRBJ2-7; d_call: TRBD1; v_call: TRBV20-1; clone_size: few; cdr3_nt: TGCAGTGCTAGAGTCGGGACAGGGGGCTACGAGCAGTACTTC; cdr3_aa: CSARVGTGGYEQYF
j_call: TRBJ2-2; d_call: -; v_call: TRBV2; clone_size: -; cdr3_nt: TGTGCCAGCAAGGAGGGGAATCGGGGCACCGGGGAGCTGTTTTTT; cdr3_aa: CASKEGNRGTGELFF
j_call: TRBJ2-2; d_call: TRBD2; v_call: TRBV5-6; clone_size: -; cdr3_nt: TGTGCCAGCAGCCCCGCTAGCGGGACCTGGAACACCGGGGAGCTGTTTTTT; cdr3_aa: CASSPASGTWNTGELFF
j_call: TRBJ1-5; d_call: -; v_call: TRBV11-2; clone_size: -; cdr3_nt: TGTGCCAGCAGCTCCGCCCCGAATCAGCCCCAGCATTTT; cdr3_aa: CASSSAPNQPQHF
j_call: TRBJ2-7; d_call: TRBD2; v_call: TRBV7-8; clone_size: many; cdr3_nt: TGTGCCAGCAGCATCCCGGGGGGGCTAGACTCCTACGAGCAGTACTTC; cdr3_aa: CASSIPGGLDSYEQYF
j_call: TRBJ2-1; d_call: -; v_call: TRBV18; clone_size: few; cdr3_nt: TGTGCCACGGCAGGGTTCTACAATGAGCAGTTCTTC; cdr3_aa: CATAGFYNEQFF
j_call: TRBJ2-1; d_call: -; v_call: TRBV7-9; clone_size: -; cdr3_nt: TGTGCCAGCAGGGAACCTGCGGGGGAGCAGTTCTTC; cdr3_aa: CASREPAGEQFF
j_call: TRBJ2-5; d_call: -; v_call: TRBV14; clone_size: -; cdr3_nt: TGTGCCAGCAGCCAAGATCGAGGGTCGGAGACCCAGTACTTC; cdr3_aa: CASSQDRGSETQYF
j_call: TRBJ2-5; d_call: -; v_call: TRBV7-2; clone_size: few; cdr3_nt: TGTGCCAGCAGCTTATGGCAGACAAAACAAGAGACCCAGTACTTC; cdr3_aa: CASSLWQTKQETQYF
j_call: TRBJ2-7; d_call: -; v_call: TRBV5-6; clone_size: -; cdr3_nt: TGTGCCAGCAGCTTGGCGTTAGGGATAGTAGCGGAGGAGTACGAGCAGTACTTC; cdr3_aa: CASSLALGIVAEEYEQYF
j_call: TRBJ1-2; d_call: -; v_call: TRBV20-1; clone_size: few; cdr3_nt: TGCAGTGCTAACACTGGGGACTATGGCTACACCTTC; cdr3_aa: CSANTGDYGYTF
j_call: TRBJ2-7; d_call: TRBD1; v_call: TRBV2; clone_size: -; cdr3_nt: TGTGCCAGCAGTGAAAGGCTGGACAGGCACCCCTACGAGCAGTACTTC; cdr3_aa: CASSERLDRHPYEQYF
j_call: TRBJ2-5; d_call: TRBD2; v_call: TRBV7-6; clone_size: few; cdr3_nt: TGTGCCAGCAGCTTCCTAGCGGAAAAAGAGACCCAGTACTTC; cdr3_aa: CASSFLAEKETQYF
j_call: TRBJ1-6; d_call: TRBD1; v_call: TRBV20-1; clone_size: -; cdr3_nt: TGCAGTGCTTCAGGGGGCCCGATGAATTCACCCCTCCACTTT; cdr3_aa: CSASGGPMNSPLHF
j_call: TRBJ2-1; d_call: -; v_call: TRBV6-1; clone_size: many; cdr3_nt: TGTGCCAGCAGTGGACCAGGGAAACACCAATCCTACAATGAGCAGTTCTTC; cdr3_aa: CASSGPGKHQSYNEQFF
j_call: TRBJ1-4; d_call: -; v_call: TRBV20-1; clone_size: few; cdr3_nt: TGCAGTGCTAGACCTGGGTCAACTAATGAAAAACTGTTTTTT; cdr3_aa: CSARPGSTNEKLFF
j_call: TRBJ2-1; d_call: TRBD2; v_call: TRBV7-3; clone_size: many; cdr3_nt: TGTGCCAGCAGCTACCTAGCGGGAGGTACGCAGTTCTTC; cdr3_aa: CASSYLAGGTQFF
j_call: TRBJ1-2; d_call: -; v_call: TRBV20-1; clone_size: few; cdr3_nt: TGCAGCCCTTCGAGGACTAACTATGGCTACACCTTC; cdr3_aa: CSPSRTNYGYTF
j_call: TRBJ2-3; d_call: -; v_call: TRBV20-1; clone_size: -; cdr3_nt: TGCAGTGCCTTAGATCCAGATACGCAGTATTTT; cdr3_aa: CSALDPDTQYF
j_call: TRBJ2-7; d_call: -; v_call: TRBV6-6; clone_size: -; cdr3_nt: TGTGCCAGCAGTTACCGGGACTTCTACGAGCAGTACTTC; cdr3_aa: CASSYRDFYEQYF
j_call: TRBJ2-7; d_call: -; v_call: TRBV7-2; clone_size: -; cdr3_nt: TGTGCCAGCAGCTTAGATATACAGGGCTACGAGCAGTACTTC; cdr3_aa: CASSLDIQGYEQYF
j_call: TRBJ1-2; d_call: TRBD1; v_call: TRBV28; clone_size: -; cdr3_nt: TGTGCCAGCAGTTTGGGAGGGGGCGCTAACTATGGCTACACCTTC; cdr3_aa: CASSLGGGANYGYTF
j_call: TRBJ2-3; d_call: TRBD2; v_call: TRBV9; clone_size: -; cdr3_nt: TGTGCCAGCAGCCAGACTAGCGGGAGCCTCCGTGCAGATACGCAGTATTTT; cdr3_aa: CASSQTSGSLRADTQYF
j_call: TRBJ1-6; d_call: TRBD1; v_call: TRBV12-3/TRBV12-4; clone_size: few; cdr3_nt: TGTGCCAGCAGTTTTCGGGACAGGGGGCCTGGTTCACCCCTCCACTTT; cdr3_aa: CASSFRDRGPGSPLHF
j_call: TRBJ1-3; d_call: -; v_call: TRBV7-6; clone_size: many; cdr3_nt: TGTGCCAGCACCCGCGGGGTTGGCTCTGGAAACACCATATATTTT; cdr3_aa: CASTRGVGSGNTIYF
j_call: TRBJ2-7; d_call: -; v_call: TRBV6-2/TRBV6-3; clone_size: -; cdr3_nt: TGTGCCAGCAGTCCCTCAGGGGAAGGCGAGCAGTACTTC; cdr3_aa: CASSPSGEGEQYF
j_call: TRBJ2-7; d_call: TRBD1; v_call: TRBV10-3; clone_size: few; cdr3_nt: TGTGCCATCAGTGAAGAGGACAGGGGCCCCTACGAGCAGTACTTC; cdr3_aa: CAISEEDRGPYEQYF
j_call: TRBJ2-2; d_call: TRBD2; v_call: TRBV6-5; clone_size: -; cdr3_nt: TGTGCCAGCAGTTACTCGATAGCGGGGAGGACGTGGACCGGGGAGCTGTTTTTT; cdr3_aa: CASSYSIAGRTWTGELFF
j_call: TRBJ2-7; d_call: TRBD1; v_call: TRBV5-1; clone_size: few; cdr3_nt: TGCGCCAGCAGACCGGGACAGGGAATTGGCGAGCAGTACTTC; cdr3_aa: CASRPGQGIGEQYF
j_call: TRBJ2-7; d_call: -; v_call: TRBV25-1; clone_size: -; cdr3_nt: TGTGCCAGCAGTAACTTACGGAGCTCCTACGAGCAGTACTTC; cdr3_aa: CASSNLRSSYEQYF
j_call: TRBJ2-5; d_call: -; v_call: TRBV3-1; clone_size: -; cdr3_nt: TGTGCCAGCAGCCAAGAGGCCAGGGCTTACCTAGAGACCCAGTACTTC; cdr3_aa: CASSQEARAYLETQYF
j_call: TRBJ1-1; d_call: -; v_call: TRBV29-1; clone_size: few; cdr3_nt: TGCAGCGTTGTTTCCGGGCTGAACACTGAAGCTTTCTTT; cdr3_aa: CSVVSGLNTEAFF
j_call: TRBJ1-1; d_call: TRBD1; v_call: TRBV7-2; clone_size: few; cdr3_nt: TGTGCCAGCATCCTCGGACAGGGGGTAGCGAACACTGAAGCTTTCTTT; cdr3_aa: CASILGQGVANTEAFF
j_call: TRBJ2-2; d_call: -; v_call: TRBV15; clone_size: -; cdr3_nt: TGTGCCACCAGCAGAGAATTCCGGGCAGCGAACACCGGGGAGCTGTTTTTT; cdr3_aa: CATSREFRAANTGELFF
j_call: TRBJ1-5; d_call: TRBD1; v_call: TRBV28; clone_size: -; cdr3_nt: TGTGCCAGCAGTTTATGGGGACAGGGTGGCGGGGATCAGCCCCAGCATTTT; cdr3_aa: CASSLWGQGGGDQPQHF
j_call: TRBJ2-7; d_call: TRBD1; v_call: TRBV29-1; clone_size: many; cdr3_nt: TGCAGCGTTGAAGGGACAGGGGGCATCTACGAGCAGTACTTC; cdr3_aa: CSVEGTGGIYEQYF
j_call: TRBJ2-3; d_call: TRBD2; v_call: TRBV24-1; clone_size: -; cdr3_nt: TGTGCCACCCAGACTAGCGGGAACACAGATACGCAGTATTTT; cdr3_aa: CATQTSGNTDTQYF
j_call: TRBJ2-3; d_call: -; v_call: TRBV18; clone_size: -; cdr3_nt: TGTGCCAGCTCACGGACCCCGACAGGAGATACGCAGTATTTT; cdr3_aa: CASSRTPTGDTQYF
j_call: TRBJ1-1; d_call: TRBD1; v_call: TRBV20-1; clone_size: -; cdr3_nt: TGCAGTGCTAGTCCCGGGACAGGGAACACTGAAGCTTTCTTT; cdr3_aa: CSASPGTGNTEAFF
j_call: TRBJ2-5; d_call: TRBD1; v_call: TRBV7-9; clone_size: -; cdr3_nt: TGTGCCAGCAGCTCGCGGACAGGGATGGCAGAGACCCAGTACTTC; cdr3_aa: CASSSRTGMAETQYF
j_call: TRBJ2-1; d_call: TRBD2; v_call: TRBV5-6; clone_size: few; cdr3_nt: TGTGCCAGCAGCCCTACCGGGACTAGGAGTGCTGAGCAGTTCTTC; cdr3_aa: CASSPTGTRSAEQFF
j_call: TRBJ1-2; d_call: -; v_call: TRBV5-1; clone_size: few; cdr3_nt: TGCGCCAGCAGCTTGGGACGAGCCGATTCTGGTGGCTACACCTTC; cdr3_aa: CASSLGRADSGGYTF
j_call: TRBJ1-3; d_call: -; v_call: TRBV12-3/TRBV12-4; clone_size: few; cdr3_nt: TGTGCCAGCAGTTTGGACAGAATGTTCTCTGGAAACACCATATATTTT; cdr3_aa: CASSLDRMFSGNTIYF
j_call: TRBJ2-1; d_call: -; v_call: TRBV29-1; clone_size: -; cdr3_nt: TGCAGCGTTGAGATTGGGGCAGGAGGGAATGAGCAGTTCTTC; cdr3_aa: CSVEIGAGGNEQFF
j_call: TRBJ2-7; d_call: TRBD1; v_call: TRBV28; clone_size: -; cdr3_nt: TGTGCCAGCAGTCCTCCCGGCACCGGGACAGCGAACCTGGGGCAGTACTTC; cdr3_aa: CASSPPGTGTANLGQYF
j_call: TRBJ2-3; d_call: -; v_call: TRBV6-1; clone_size: few; cdr3_nt: TGTGCCAGCAGCCTCCCCGCCCTCACAGATACGCAGTATTTT; cdr3_aa: CASSLPALTDTQYF
j_call: TRBJ2-1; d_call: -; v_call: TRBV2; clone_size: -; cdr3_nt: TGTGCCAGCAGTGAACGCCCGGGTCGCTCCTACAATGAGCAGTTCTTC; cdr3_aa: CASSERPGRSYNEQFF
j_call: TRBJ2-7; d_call: TRBD2; v_call: TRBV10-3; clone_size: many; cdr3_nt: TGTGCCATCAGCGAACCTAGCGGGAGGGCCCCCTCATACGAGCAGTACTTC; cdr3_aa: CAISEPSGRAPSYEQYF
j_call: TRBJ2-2; d_call: -; v_call: TRBV29-1; clone_size: -; cdr3_nt: TGCAGCGTAACTAAGGACAGAACCACCGGGGAGCTGTTTTTT; cdr3_aa: CSVTKDRTTGELFF
j_call: TRBJ2-1; d_call: TRBD2; v_call: TRBV7-2; clone_size: few; cdr3_nt: TGTGCCAGCAGCTTAGGGGCGGGAGACTTTAATGAGCAGTTCTTC; cdr3_aa: CASSLGAGDFNEQFF
j_call: TRBJ1-4; d_call: -; v_call: TRBV10-3; clone_size: -; cdr3_nt: TGTGCCACCGGACTGGGGCCAACTAATGAAAAACTGTTTTTT; cdr3_aa: CATGLGPTNEKLFF
j_call: TRBJ2-7; d_call: TRBD1; v_call: TRBV11-2; clone_size: few; cdr3_nt: TGTGCCAGCAGTCCTACAGGGGGCTATTTTTACGAGCAGTACTTC; cdr3_aa: CASSPTGGYFYEQYF
j_call: TRBJ2-7; d_call: TRBD2; v_call: TRBV5-1; clone_size: many; cdr3_nt: TGCGCCAGCAGCCCATCTGAGAGCGGGAGTTACGAGCAGTACTTC; cdr3_aa: CASSPSESGSYEQYF
j_call: TRBJ2-5; d_call: -; v_call: TRBV4-2; clone_size: -; cdr3_nt: TGTGCCAGCAGCCCCTCGGGGGGCCGGGCCCCCCAAGAGACCCAGTACTTC; cdr3_aa: CASSPSGGRAPQETQYF
j_call: TRBJ1-2; d_call: -; v_call: TRBV2; clone_size: -; cdr3_nt: TGTGCCAGCAGCGTCCTACGGGGGCAGGACTATGGCTACACCTTC; cdr3_aa: CASSVLRGQDYGYTF
j_call: TRBJ2-7; d_call: TRBD1; v_call: TRBV29-1; clone_size: many; cdr3_nt: TGCAGCGTTGCGGGTCCCGGACAGGGTCCCTACGAGCAGTACTTC; cdr3_aa: CSVAGPGQGPYEQYF
j_call: TRBJ1-5; d_call: TRBD1; v_call: TRBV12-3/TRBV12-4; clone_size: -; cdr3_nt: TGTGCCAGCAGTGGGACAGGTAGCAATCAGCCCCAGCATTTT; cdr3_aa: CASSGTGSNQPQHF